In this sample, the clone carrying this T cell receptor (beta chain) turned up a few times. TCRdb's table, derived via immunoSEQ multiplex PCR, lists solely in-frame clones and lacks some. The sample carries around 130,000 clones, roughly 93% recorded once. Trimming shortened V by 6 bases and J by 3 bases, and 15 bases separated the two germline ends. The CDR3 loop spans 14 amino acids. CDR1 is LNHDA and CDR2 is SQIVND in the germline V gene (reference sequence). These data belong to a study of T cell responses to AZD1222 COVID-19 vaccine. Sequencing used peripheral blood, obtained on day 0 of AZD1222 vaccination. This TCR was recovered from an adult in good health. The chain joins TRBV19 to TRBJ2-7, with D unclear. The CDR3 DNA sequence: TGTGCCAGTAGCCGACTGACCCAAGGCTACGAGCAGTACTTC. It yields the protein CASSRLTQGYEQYF. Using reference TRBV19 and TRBJ2-7 for the parts outside the CDR3, the full variable domain is DGGITQSPKYLFRKEGQNVTLSCEQNLNHDAMYWYRQDPGQGLRLIYYSQIVNDFQKGDIAEGYSVSREKKESFPLTVTSAQKNPTAFYLCASSRLTQGYEQYFGPGTRLTVT.